Described below is a single T cell receptor (beta chain) sequence and its context. V shed 5 bases, J shed 7 bases, and the junction held 10 bases outside the gene matches. Germline V gene data show CDR1 as SEHNR and CDR2 as FQNEAQ (reference sequence). The CDR3 is made up of 14 amino acids. Sequenced by immunoSEQ multiplex PCR; TCRdb stores in-frame clones only, minus some. The data show under 6,500 clones, 65% to 70% seen once. The data stem from a study of CD4+ T cells in melanoma. The TCR was taken from a human donor with melanoma. The chain employs TRBV7-9 and TRBJ1-2, with 7 bases aligning to TRBD1. The sample comprised cells from a culture (not recorded whether cultured in vitro). Written as DNA, the CDR3 is TGTGCCAGCAGCATGGGACAGCGGGAGAGTGGCTACACCTTC. Amino acid sequence: CASSMGQRESGYTF.